This T cell receptor (beta chain) was obtained from a study of blood T cell repertoires in COVID-19. About the study: The United States, Italy and Spain provided the acute and convalescent COVID-19 samples. Sources were T cells, B-cell-depleted T cells, or PBMCs; the material itself was cDNA or gDNA.

The V segment lost 4 bases and the J segment 3 bases; nucleotides outside the gene matches: 6. The CDR3 sequence is 15 residues long. Germline CDR1 and CDR2: SGDLS and YYNGEE. The protocol was immunoSEQ multiplex PCR, while the TCRdb copy is restricted to in-frame clones and leaves out a portion. The repertoire holds under 150,000 clones, with around three quarters as singletons. This sequence originates from a man aged 45-65 years with active or convalescent COVID-19. The V and J genes are TRBV9 and TRBJ2-3; TRBD1 aligns across 9 bases. Sequencing was carried out using peripheral blood. The CDR3 reads CASSFRTGDTDTQYF. The CDR3 coding sequence is TGTGCCAGCAGCTTCCGGACAGGGGATACAGATACGCAGTATTTT.